The clone carrying this TCR beta chain has more than one count but fewer than ten. TCRdb called the PCR reads again in MiXCR, with one record for every CDR3 protein. Counted here are fewer than 9,500 distinct CDR3 sequences, around 42% occurring once; the ten biggest clones make up over 9.5%. The source of the sample is a study of immune characterization of retroperitoneal liposarcoma. The CDR3 loop spans 14 amino acids. Trimming shortened V by 5 bases and J by 10 bases, and 18 bases separated the two germline ends. Germline CDR1 reads MNHNS; CDR2 reads SASEGT. The V gene is TRBV6-1, the J gene TRBJ2-1; D is unresolved. The TCR was taken from a male donor with retroperitoneal liposarcoma. Sequencing input: tumor tissue. CDR3: CASSYYDTEGEQFF. In DNA form, the CDR3 reads TGTGCCAGCAGTTATTACGACACGGAAGGGGAGCAGTTCTTC.